These 32 T cell receptor beta chains were sequenced from one sample in a study of beta chain features in type 1 diabetes. What was sequenced were expressed TCRB transcripts, since all of the isolated RNA had been reverse transcribed. Here immunoSEQ multiplex PCR was the method, and the copy in TCRdb shows in-frame clones only, minus some. The sample records 900,000 or so clones, 15% to 20% being singletons. Sequencing was carried out using naive CD4+ T cells from blood. These receptors were taken from a young woman in good health.

V usage is TRBV7-9 and J usage is TRBJ2-3, with TRBD1 matching over 9 bases. J lost 3 bases, V lost 5 bases, and 9 bases had no gene match. This CDR3 comprises 16 residues. CDR1 SEHNR and CDR2 FQNEAQ come from the germline V gene (reference sequence). This CDR3 reads CASSRDPGQGTDTQYF. As DNA, the CDR3 is TGTGCCAGCAGCAGAGACCCGGGACAGGGTACAGATACGCAGTATTTT.

V and J are TRBV4-3 and TRBJ2-1; D perhaps matches TRBD1 (6 bases). The V gene's germline CDR1 is LGHNA and CDR2 YSLEER. The CDR3 consists of 17 residues. The V end lost 2 bases, the J end lost 0 bases, and 14 bases lay between the germline ends. The CDR3 loop reads CASSQKTGSSSYNEQFF. As DNA, the CDR3 is TGCGCCAGCAGCCAAAAAACAGGGTCGAGCTCCTACAATGAGCAGTTCTTC.

The chain recombines TRBV5-1 with TRBJ2-3, with 7 bases identical to TRBD1. The germline CDR1 and CDR2 sequences are SGHRS and YFSETQ. This CDR3 has 17 residues. The V segment lost 1 base and the J segment 0 bases; nucleotides outside the gene matches: 8. As DNA, the CDR3 is TGCGCCAGCAGCTTGATAAGGGGGCGGACTAGCACAGATACGCAGTATTTT. It is translated as CASSLIRGRTSTDTQYF.

With regard to this clone: Other DNA variants within this sample encode the same CDR3. This sequence joins TRBV29-1 and TRBJ2-5; no firm D call. This CDR3 spans 12 amino acids. V was cut by 6 bases and J by 0 bases, with 8 bases left in between. Per the germline V gene, CDR1 is SQVTM and CDR2 is ANQGSEA. CDR3 sequence reads: CSVSGNQETQYF. In DNA form, the CDR3 reads TGCAGCGTCTCCGGTAACCAAGAGACCCAGTACTTC.

The J gene is TRBJ2-5, the V gene TRBV6-5, with no clear D. The germline V gene encodes CDR1 MNHEY and CDR2 SVGAGI. The V gene lost 5 bases and the J gene lost 5 bases, with 6 bases spanning the gap. This CDR3 spans 11 amino acids. In DNA form, the CDR3 reads TGTGCCAGCAGTGAAGGGGAGACCCAGTACTTC. Encoded protein: CASSEGETQYF.

This chain connects TRBV19 to TRBJ2-4; TRBD1 matches 10 bases. The CDR3 sequence is 16 residues long. J was trimmed by 0 bases and V by 3 bases; bases with no gene match: 2. CDR1 and CDR2 from the germline V gene are LNHDA and SQIVND (reference sequence). The CDR3, as DNA: TGTGCCAGTAGTATTCGGGACAGGGGAGCCAAAAACATTCAGTACTTC. Translating it yields CASSIRDRGAKNIQYF.

The J gene is TRBJ1-1, the V gene TRBV4-2, with D possibly being TRBD1 (5 bases). Germline CDR1 is LGHNA and CDR2 is YNFKEQ. This CDR3 region has 16 residues. Trimming left V 1 base short and J 0 bases short, with 12 bases between. CDR3 nucleotides: TGTGCCAGCAGCCAAGGTCCGTCAGGGTTGAACACTGAAGCTTTCTTT. Translating it yields CASSQGPSGLNTEAFF.

The chain combines TRBV28 with TRBJ2-2; TRBD2 matches 7 bases. Germline V gives CDR1 MDHEN, CDR2 SYDVKM. CDR3 length equals 16 residues. Unmatched junction bases numbered 10, after V lost 8 bases and J lost 1 base. The chain's CDR3 is CASAPATSENTGELFF. CDR3 bases: TGTGCCAGCGCCCCTGCCACTAGCGAGAACACCGGGGAGCTGTTTTTT.

The chain is built from TRBV19 and TRBJ2-6; the D call may be TRBD1 or TRBD2 (6 bases each). The length of the CDR3 is 15 residues. Germline CDR1 and CDR2: LNHDA and SQIVND (reference sequence). The V and J ends lost 3 bases and 4 bases respectively, with 10 bases between them. This chain's CDR3 is CASSIPGAGANVLTF. For the CDR3, the DNA is TGTGCCAGTAGTATTCCGGGGGCAGGGGCCAACGTCCTGACTTTC.

The CDR3 loop reads CASSFAGARNIQYF. In DNA, the CDR3 is TGTGCCAGCAGTTTTGCAGGGGCCCGAAACATTCAGTACTTC. This chain uses TRBV28 with TRBJ2-4, with a tentative D call TRBD1 (6 bases). Germline V gene sequence: CDR1 MDHEN, CDR2 SYDVKM. Trimming took off 3 bases at V and 6 bases at J, with 12 bases between the two ends. The CDR3 has 14 amino acids.

The sample holds a few counts of this clone. The genes are TRBV7-9 and TRBJ2-5, with 8 bases aligning to TRBD1. After removal of 5 bases from V and 1 base from J, the junction contained 9 bases not matched to a gene. Germline V lookup: CDR1 SEHNR, CDR2 FQNEAQ (reference sequence). This CDR3 is 16 amino acids long. The CDR3 reads CASSGGTGRFQETQYF. The CDR3 coding sequence is TGTGCCAGCAGCGGGGGGACAGGCCGATTCCAAGAGACCCAGTACTTC.

The chain has TRBV30 and TRBJ2-3; TRBD2 agrees at 8 bases. The CDR3 covers 15 residues. V lost 0 bases, J lost 1 base, and 3 bases stayed unmatched. The V gene's germline CDR1 is GTSNPN and CDR2 SVGIG (reference sequence). The CDR3 nucleotides read TGTGCCTGGAGTGTAGTGACTAGCGGCACAGATACGCAGTATTTT. Protein sequence: CAWSVVTSGTDTQYF.

This clone was observed a handful of times. This sequence joins TRBV7-2 and TRBJ2-5, with D tentatively TRBD1 (6 bases). Germline CDR1 is SGHTA and CDR2 is FQGNSA. This CDR3 has 13 residues. The V and J ends lost 6 bases and 5 bases respectively, with 13 bases between them. In nucleotides, the CDR3 is TGTGCCAGCAGGAGACAGGTTGCGGAGACCCAGTACTTC. It specifies CASRRQVAETQYF.

The chain has TRBV15 and TRBJ2-1; 10 bases align to TRBD1. CDR1 and CDR2 from the germline V gene are LNHNV and YYDKDF (reference sequence). There are 14 residues in the CDR3. V lost 8 bases and J lost 0; bases outside the gene matches: 1. CDR3 sequence (DNA): TGTGCCACCGGACAGGGGGGCTCCTACAATGAGCAGTTCTTC. Translating gives CATGQGGSYNEQFF.

This clone occurred a few times. The sample contains more than one DNA sequence encoding this CDR3. The rearrangement links TRBV13 to TRBJ1-2, with 7 bases fitting TRBD1. The CDR3 is made up of 17 amino acids. Germline V CDR1 and CDR2: PRHDT, FYEKMQ (reference sequence). Losses at the gene ends were 2 bases for V and 9 bases for J; bases not matched to a gene: 18. This CDR3 is CASSLILGGGGGSSYTF. The CDR3 DNA is TGTGCCAGCAGCTTAATTTTGGGTGGGGGAGGGGGCTCGAGCTACACCTTC.

V gene TRBV7-9 combines with J gene TRBJ2-1; TRBD2 is a possible D gene (5 bases). CDR3 size: 17 residues. Germline CDR1 is SEHNR and CDR2 is FQNEAQ (reference sequence). The V and J ends lost 0 bases and 2 bases respectively, with 14 bases between them. The CDR3 loop is CASSLAPGRGTYNEQFF. CDR3 nucleotide sequence: TGTGCCAGCAGCTTAGCTCCTGGCCGGGGAACCTACAATGAGCAGTTCTTC.

CDR3 amino acids: CASSFRSGYSGRAQDTQYF. The CDR3 DNA reads TGTGCCAGCAGCTTCCGTTCCGGGTATAGCGGGAGGGCCCAAGATACGCAGTATTTT. The chain joins TRBV7-2 to TRBJ2-3; 11 positions agree with TRBD2. The V segment lost 3 bases and the J segment 5 bases; nucleotides outside the gene matches: 16. This CDR3 region has 19 residues. The germline CDR1 and CDR2 sequences are SGHTA and FQGNSA.

The table lists this clone with a few counts. The chain carries TRBV28 and TRBJ1-2, with 9 bases matching TRBD1. CDR1 is MDHEN, CDR2 SYDVKM, per germline. The CDR3 contains 14 residues. V was pared by 4 bases and J by 4 bases, with 4 bases of the junction left unmatched. The CDR3 protein is CASSSGQGIYGYTF. The CDR3 nucleotides are TGTGCCAGCAGTTCCGGACAGGGGATCTATGGCTACACCTTC.

This clone was observed a handful of times. The chain recombines TRBV2 with TRBJ1-5; 9 bases match TRBD1. J lost 7 bases, V lost 3 bases, and 4 bases had no gene match. The CDR3 spans 14 residues. Germline lookup yields CDR1 SNHLY and CDR2 FYNNEI. This CDR3 is CASSEETGGQPQHF. The CDR3 nucleotides are TGTGCCAGCAGTGAGGAGACAGGGGGACAGCCCCAGCATTTT.

This clone was observed a few times. The V call is TRBV7-9, the J call TRBJ2-5; no definite D call. Germline V lookup: CDR1 SEHNR, CDR2 FQNEAQ (reference sequence). V was cut by 2 bases and J by 1 base, with 14 bases left in between. The CDR3 covers 16 residues. In DNA form, the CDR3 reads TGTGCCAGCAGCTTAAGCCCTTTTGGCCCCCAAGAGACCCAGTACTTC. Protein: CASSLSPFGPQETQYF.

This clone was detected only a few times. V usage is TRBV7-8 and J usage is TRBJ1-4; D ambiguous. The CDR3 is 17 residues long. Germline-derived CDR1 and CDR2 are SGHVS and FQNEAQ. The ends were cut back, 5 bases at V and 0 bases at J, with 16 bases in the middle. CDR3 coding DNA: TGTGCCAGCAGCCCAAGTCGTGGCGGGACAACTAATGAAAAACTGTTTTTT. Protein sequence: CASSPSRGGTTNEKLFF.

This clone was picked up a small number of times. The V and J genes are TRBV9 and TRBJ2-3; D is perhaps TRBD2 (6 bases). Germline CDR1 reads SGDLS; CDR2 reads YYNGEE. The V gene lost 3 bases and the J gene lost 4 bases, with 12 bases spanning the gap. The CDR3 is 14 residues long. The CDR3 loop reads CASSGGAGSDTQYF. CDR3 nucleotides: TGTGCCAGCAGCGGCGGCGCGGGGTCAGATACGCAGTATTTT.

This clone has more than one count but fewer than ten. One end of the junction does not line up with germline, which may come from a read error. V is TRBV6-1 and J is TRBJ2-5; 10 positions match TRBD2. This CDR3 has 17 residues. Germline V gene lookup returns CDR1 MNHNS and CDR2 SASEGT. CDR3 in amino acids: CASREGGLAGVSETQYF. In DNA form, the CDR3 reads TGTGCCAGCAGGGAAGGTGGTCTAGCGGGAGTTTCGGAGACCCAGTACTTC.

The chain couples TRBV5-4 to TRBJ2-3, with D tentatively TRBD2 (6 bases). Germline CDR1 is SGHNT and CDR2 is YYREEE (reference sequence). The CDR3 consists of 14 residues. V dropped 4 bases and J dropped 4 bases, with 13 bases sitting between them. CDR3 in amino acids: CASSPSWGADTQYF. CDR3 coding DNA: TGTGCCAGCAGCCCCTCTTGGGGGGCAGATACGCAGTATTTT.

The chain links TRBV27 to TRBJ1-3; D not certain. CDR3 length equals 16 residues. V lost 4 bases and J lost 0, with 13 bases in between. CDR1 is MNHEY and CDR2 is SMNVEV in the germline V gene (reference sequence). CDR3 DNA: TGTGCCAGCAGTTCGGTTTTCCCCGTCTCTGGAAACACCATATATTTT. It encodes CASSSVFPVSGNTIYF.

The chain is built from TRBV6-1 and TRBJ1-1, with D possibly TRBD1 on 6 matching bases. This CDR3 is 13 amino acids long. CDR1 MNHNS and CDR2 SASEGT come from the germline V gene. Deletions cut 6 bases from V and 0 bases from J, with 8 bases between. This chain's CDR3 is CASSGQLNTEAFF. The CDR3 region has the DNA TGTGCCAGCAGCGGACAGTTGAACACTGAAGCTTTCTTT.

This rearrangement joins TRBV5-4 to TRBJ2-7; TRBD1 or TRBD2 may be the D gene (5 bases each). Germline V gene data show CDR1 as SGHNT and CDR2 as YYREEE (reference sequence). V was pared by 3 bases and J by 5 bases, with 21 bases between. The length of the CDR3 is 16 residues. DNA for the CDR3: TGTGCCAGCAGCTATGACTGGGGGACGGGGCCCCACGAGCAGTACTTC. Translating it yields CASSYDWGTGPHEQYF.

The table lists this clone with a few counts. This chain joins TRBV28 and TRBJ1-5, with 7 nucleotides matching TRBD1. Trimming cost V 5 bases and J 5 bases; bases outside gene matches: 12. The germline CDR1 and CDR2 sequences are MDHEN and SYDVKM. The CDR3 has 16 amino acids. CDR3 in amino acids: CASSPFPDRDDQPQHF. DNA for the CDR3: TGTGCCAGCAGTCCCTTCCCTGACAGGGATGATCAGCCCCAGCATTTT. Variable domain in full (rest from reference TRBV28 and TRBJ1-5): DVKVTQSSRYLVKRTGEKVFLECVQDMDHENMFWYRQDPGLGLRLIYFSYDVKMKEKGDIPEGYSVSREKKERFSLILESASTNQTSMYLCASSPFPDRDDQPQHFGDGTRLSIL.

This clone was counted only a few times. This chain connects TRBV7-2 to TRBJ1-4, with TRBD1 matching 10 bases. The V gene's germline CDR1 is SGHTA and CDR2 FQGNSA. The CDR3 has 15 amino acids. V lost 5 bases to trimming and J lost 8 bases; unmatched junction nucleotides: 8. DNA for the CDR3: TGTGCCAGCAGCGTTCGACAGGGGGCGCGGGAAAAACTGTTTTTT. It is translated as CASSVRQGAREKLFF.

In this sample, this clone turned up a few times. The chain combines TRBV7-9 with TRBJ2-5; a possible D gene is TRBD1 (6 bases). V was shortened by 8 bases and J by 2 bases, with 21 bases between the two germline ends. This CDR3 contains 16 residues. The V gene's germline CDR1 is SEHNR and CDR2 FQNEAQ (reference sequence). CDR3 amino acids: CASSRSTGTMQETQYF. For the CDR3, the DNA is TGTGCCAGCTCGAGATCGACCGGGACAATGCAAGAGACCCAGTACTTC. The whole variable domain, remainder taken from reference TRBV7-9 and TRBJ2-5, is DTGVSQNPRHKITKRGQNVTFRCDPISEHNRLYWYRQTLGQGPEFLTYFQNEAQLEKSRLLSDRFSAERPKGSFSTLEIQRTEQGDSAMYLCASSRSTGTMQETQYFGPGTRLLVL.

V gene TRBV4-3 combines with J gene TRBJ1-2, with TRBD1 matching over 9 bases. The V segment lost 0 bases and the J segment 6 bases; nucleotides outside the gene matches: 5. The CDR3 is 15 residues long. The V gene's germline CDR1 is LGHNA and CDR2 YSLEER. The CDR3 DNA is TGCGCCAGCAGCCAAGAACAGGGGGCATTCCATGGCTACACCTTC. Its protein product is CASSQEQGAFHGYTF.

The chain links TRBV25-1 to TRBJ1-2; TRBD1 matches 7 bases. V shed 6 bases and J 6 bases; nucleotides not matched to a gene: 7. The CDR3 runs to 13 residues. Germline V gene sequence: CDR1 MGHDK, CDR2 SYGVNS. The CDR3 here is CASRGDSLNGYTF. DNA of the CDR3: TGTGCCAGCAGGGGGGACAGTCTTAATGGCTACACCTTC.